Listed below are T cell receptor beta chains from one sample, sequenced in a study of blood T cell repertoires in COVID-19. Produced via immunoSEQ multiplex PCR; TCRdb's table is partial and in-frame only. The table includes 400,000 to 550,000 clones, nearly 90% detected once. Sequenced material: PBMCs or T cells enriched from blood (not recorded which). The source is a young woman with acute COVID-19. Both conserved end residues are part of each CDR3. A D gene is named only where the DNA matches it firmly.

15,NA,TRBV4-1,CASSSSHGNPHEQFF
12,TRBD2,TRBV5-1,CASTGGTGELFF
15,NA,TRBV28,CASSSSQTGRYEQYF
13,NA,TRBV28,CASSLGRNTEAFF
13,NA,TRBV4-2,CASSQSDTGELFF
14,NA,TRBV5-8,CASSLDGGARGYTF
12,TRBD1,TRBV6-5,CASSNRGYEQYF
14,TRBD1,TRBV23-1,CANGTGGGTGGYTF
15,TRBD1,TRBV11-1,CASSLDRGPTDTQYF
17,TRBD1,TRBV11-3,CASSLGPGQERTGELFF
15,TRBD1,TRBV19,CASKQGERRNQPQHF
16,NA,TRBV7-2,CASSLGRLVSTDTQYF
15,NA,TRBV4-1,CASSQEGTGHYGYTF
12,TRBD1,TRBV11-1,CASRDRVETQYF
14,TRBD2,TRBV5-5,CASKGQREYIEQYF
13,NA,TRBV29-1,CSALEGTSYEQYF
14,TRBD1,TRBV10-3,CAIRNQGADTEAFF
15,TRBD2,TRBV19,CASSQTTSRRDEQFF
14,TRBD1,TRBV7-2,CASSNVRGPDTQYF
14,TRBD2,TRBV6-2/TRBV6-3,CASSQRETSYEQYF
13,TRBD1,TRBV27,CASSHRGQGEQYF
14,NA,TRBV29-1,CSVEPYRGYNEQFF
13,NA,TRBV7-3,CASSFGANTEAFF
12,NA,TRBV9,CASSFAGNTIYF
13,NA,TRBV6-2/TRBV6-3,CASSSPGRHGYTF
12,TRBD1,TRBV12-3/TRBV12-4,CASRSGGSGYTF
15,TRBD2,TRBV5-4,CASSSQGLAGESTYF
12,NA,TRBV28,CASSSLTYEQYF
15,NA,TRBV30,CAWSPVGRSNQPQHF
11,NA,TRBV25-1,CASSVGREQYF
14,TRBD1,TRBV3-1/TRBV3-2,CASSLTGADEKLFF
12,NA,TRBV10-3,CAIRQTSYEQFF
13,NA,TRBV7-2,CASSPWGSPPLHF
14,TRBD1,TRBV28,CASRPGQGTNEQYF
14,NA,TRBV19,CASSRGGTNTEAFF
12,TRBD1,TRBV28,CASGDSYNEQFF
13,NA,TRBV10-3,CAISGQPTDTQYF
17,NA,TRBV7-2,CASTLRGQAATLGELFF
15,TRBD1,TRBV11-2,CASSLQGTAAYEQYF
14,NA,TRBV2,CASSPTPGESPLHF
11,TRBD2,TRBV27,CASGVAGEQFF
14,NA,TRBV27,CASSARGTNEKLFF
19,NA,TRBV18,CASSPPRITPPPTGNTIYF
16,TRBD2,TRBV27,CASSLSSGSFTDTQYF
16,TRBD1,TRBV7-9,CASSPGQGALFYEQYF
15,NA,TRBV5-6,CASSQNRGSRETQYF
13,NA,TRBV4-3,CASSGRLNYEQYF